A selection of T cell receptor beta chains follows, all from one sample in a study of cytomegalovirus exposure and HLA in healthy donors. Data came from immunoSEQ multiplex PCR; TCRdb stores just in-frame clones and leaves some out. The sample has about 120,000 clones; 10% to 13% are singletons. What was sequenced was PBMCs. The receptors come from a woman aged 18-30 years in good health and CMV-seropositive. The CDR3 runs from the conserved cysteine through the conserved F or W. D genes are given only for firm matches. Clone size is stated in some rows and not others, as once, few, many or a class when expanded.

>few|TRBV5-1|TRBJ2-2|TRBD2
TGCGCCAGCAGCACAACCCCGGGACTAGGTCACACCGGGGAGCTGTTTTTT
CASSTTPGLGHTGELFF
>NA|TRBV27|TRBJ2-7|TRBD2
TGTGCCAGCAGTTTAAACCCAGGGAGGGTCCACGAGCAGTACTTC
CASSLNPGRVHEQYF
>few|TRBV5-6|TRBJ2-3|TRBD2
TGTGCCAGCAGCTTGGAGGGAGGGCCCGTAGATACGCAGTATTTT
CASSLEGGPVDTQYF
>NA|TRBV7-2|TRBJ1-2|TRBD1
TGTGCCAGCAGCCTCAAAGGGACAGCAAACTATGGCTACACCTTC
CASSLKGTANYGYTF
>NA|TRBV6-4|TRBJ1-2|TRBD1
TGTGCCAGCAGTGACCAGGAGGGACAGGGACGCTACACCTTC
CASSDQEGQGRYTF
>few|TRBV14|TRBJ1-2|NA
TGTGCCAGCAGCCAAATCGGCGGCTTGCAGGGGCATAACTATGGCTACACCTTC
CASSQIGGLQGHNYGYTF
>few|TRBV7-9|TRBJ2-1|TRBD2
TGTGCCAGCAGCCAGGGACTAGCGGGACCCCACAATGAGCAGTTCTTC
CASSQGLAGPHNEQFF
>few|TRBV6-6|TRBJ1-1|NA
TGTGCCAACTCCCAAGATATGAACACTGAAGCTTTCTTT
CANSQDMNTEAFF
>many|TRBV30|TRBJ2-1|TRBD2
TGTGCCTGGAGCCAATCGACTAGCGCAGTGATCTTC
CAWSQSTSAVIF
>NA|TRBV27|TRBJ2-7|TRBD1
TGTGCCAGCAGCTCAAGCCAAGGGGGCGAGCTCATTCGCGAGCAGTACTTC
CASSSSQGGELIREQYF
>NA|TRBV11-2|TRBJ2-1|NA
TGTGCCAGCAGCTCGAATGAGCAGTTCTTC
CASSSNEQFF
>NA|TRBV5-6|TRBJ2-6|NA
TGTGCCAGCAGCCAAGACAGATCTGGGGCCAACGTCCTGACTTTC
CASSQDRSGANVLTF
>few|TRBV6-6|TRBJ1-4|NA
TGTGCCAGCAGTTACTCCGAGTTTGAAAAACTGTTTTTT
CASSYSEFEKLFF
>NA|TRBV20-1|TRBJ2-3|NA
TGCAGTGCTAGGCGGGATACGCAGTATTTT
CSARRDTQYF
>NA|TRBV6-5|TRBJ1-4|NA
TGTGCCAGCAGTTACTCGAGGACATCTGGTGAAAAACTGTTTTTT
CASSYSRTSGEKLFF
>few|TRBV27|TRBJ2-3|TRBD2
TGTGCCAGCAGTTTATTTGCGGGAGTAGATACGCAGTATTTT
CASSLFAGVDTQYF
>NA|TRBV28|TRBJ2-3|NA
TGTGCCAGCAGTTTAGGGCATAGTACGCAGTATTTT
CASSLGHSTQYF
>NA|TRBV25-1|TRBJ2-7|TRBD2
TGTGCCAGCACCTCAGAGGGCGGGAGGGCCCTTGAGCAGTACTTC
CASTSEGGRALEQYF
>few|TRBV19|TRBJ2-1|NA
TGTGCCAGTAGTATAGATCCGGTGGGGAGCTCCTACAATGAGCAGTTCTTC
CASSIDPVGSSYNEQFF
>few|TRBV5-4|TRBJ2-1|TRBD2
TGTGCCAGCAGTCCGGGGACTAGCGGAATGCAATACAATGAGCAGTTCTTC
CASSPGTSGMQYNEQFF
>NA|TRBV9|TRBJ1-4|TRBD1
TGTGCCAGCAGCGGACAGGGTCGAAATGTACTGTTTTTT
CASSGQGRNVLFF
>NA|TRBV6-6|TRBJ2-1|NA
TGTGCCAGCAGGCCAGACAGGCTAGGTTACAATGAGCAGTTCTTC
CASRPDRLGYNEQFF
>NA|TRBV7-9|TRBJ2-5|TRBD2
TGTGCCAGCAGCCCCCGACTAGCGGGGGGAGAGACCCAGTACTTC
CASSPRLAGGETQYF
>NA|TRBV12-5|TRBJ2-3|TRBD2
TGTGCTAGTGGTTCCCTCCAGCTAGCGGGAGGGGTAGAAAAAAGCACAGATACGCAGTATTTT
CASGSLQLAGGVEKSTDTQYF
>NA|TRBV5-1|TRBJ2-1|NA
TGCGCCAGCAGCTTGGGACAGGGTGGGGGGAAGCAGTTCTTC
CASSLGQGGGKQFF
>few|TRBV7-2|TRBJ1-1|TRBD1
TGTGCCAGCAGCTCCTACCCGGGACAGGGGGCAACTGAAGCTTTCTTT
CASSSYPGQGATEAFF
>NA|TRBV18|TRBJ2-2|TRBD2
TGTGCCAGCTCACCCCGGACTAGCGTAAACACCGGGGAGCTGTTTTTT
CASSPRTSVNTGELFF